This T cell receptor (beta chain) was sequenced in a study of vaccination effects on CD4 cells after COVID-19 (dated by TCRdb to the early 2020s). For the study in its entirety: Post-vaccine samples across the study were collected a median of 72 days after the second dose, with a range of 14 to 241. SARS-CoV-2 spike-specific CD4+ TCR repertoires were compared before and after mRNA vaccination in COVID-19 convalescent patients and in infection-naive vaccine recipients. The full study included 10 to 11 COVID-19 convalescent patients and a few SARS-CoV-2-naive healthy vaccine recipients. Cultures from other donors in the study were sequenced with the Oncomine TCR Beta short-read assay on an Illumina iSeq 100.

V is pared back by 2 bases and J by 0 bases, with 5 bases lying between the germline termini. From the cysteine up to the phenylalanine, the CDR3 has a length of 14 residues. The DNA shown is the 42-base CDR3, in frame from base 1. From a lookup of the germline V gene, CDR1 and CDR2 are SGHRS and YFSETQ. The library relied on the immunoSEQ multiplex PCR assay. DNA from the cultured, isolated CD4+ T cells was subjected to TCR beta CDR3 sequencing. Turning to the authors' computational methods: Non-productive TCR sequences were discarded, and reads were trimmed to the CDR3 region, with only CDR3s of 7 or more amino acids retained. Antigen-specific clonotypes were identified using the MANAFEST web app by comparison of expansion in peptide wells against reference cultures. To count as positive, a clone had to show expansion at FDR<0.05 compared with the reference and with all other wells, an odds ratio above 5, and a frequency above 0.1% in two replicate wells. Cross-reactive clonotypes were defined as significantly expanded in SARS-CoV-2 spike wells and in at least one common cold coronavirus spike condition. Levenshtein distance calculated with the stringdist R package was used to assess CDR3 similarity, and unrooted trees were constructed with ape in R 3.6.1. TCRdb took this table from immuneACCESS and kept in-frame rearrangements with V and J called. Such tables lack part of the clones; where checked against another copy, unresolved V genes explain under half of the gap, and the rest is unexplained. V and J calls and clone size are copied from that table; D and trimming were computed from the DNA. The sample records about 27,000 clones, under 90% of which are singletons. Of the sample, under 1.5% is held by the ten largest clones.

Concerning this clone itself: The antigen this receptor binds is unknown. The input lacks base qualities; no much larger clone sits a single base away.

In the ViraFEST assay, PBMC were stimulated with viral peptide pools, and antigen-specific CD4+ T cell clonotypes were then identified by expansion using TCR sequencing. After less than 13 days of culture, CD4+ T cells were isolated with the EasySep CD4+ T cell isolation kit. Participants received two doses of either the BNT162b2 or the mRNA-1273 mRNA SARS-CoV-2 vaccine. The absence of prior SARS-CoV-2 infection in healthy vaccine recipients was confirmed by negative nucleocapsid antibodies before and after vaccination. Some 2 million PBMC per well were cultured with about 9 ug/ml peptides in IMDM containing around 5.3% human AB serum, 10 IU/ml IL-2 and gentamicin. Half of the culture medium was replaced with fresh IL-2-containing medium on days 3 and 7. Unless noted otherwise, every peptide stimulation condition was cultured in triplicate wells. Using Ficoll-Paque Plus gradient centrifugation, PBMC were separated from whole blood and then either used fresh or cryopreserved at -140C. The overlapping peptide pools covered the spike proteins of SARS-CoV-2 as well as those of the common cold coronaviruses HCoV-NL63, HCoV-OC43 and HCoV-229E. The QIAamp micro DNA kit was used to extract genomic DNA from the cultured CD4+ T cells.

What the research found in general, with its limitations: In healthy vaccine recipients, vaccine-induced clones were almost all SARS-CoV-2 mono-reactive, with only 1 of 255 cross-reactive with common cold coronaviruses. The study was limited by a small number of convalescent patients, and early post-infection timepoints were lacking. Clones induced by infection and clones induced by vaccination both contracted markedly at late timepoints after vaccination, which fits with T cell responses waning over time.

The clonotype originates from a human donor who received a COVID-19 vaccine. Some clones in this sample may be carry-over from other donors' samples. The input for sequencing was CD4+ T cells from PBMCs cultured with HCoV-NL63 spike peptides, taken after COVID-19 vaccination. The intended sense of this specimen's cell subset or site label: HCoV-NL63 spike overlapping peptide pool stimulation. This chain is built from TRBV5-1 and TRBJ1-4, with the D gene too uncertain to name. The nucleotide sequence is TGCGCCAGCAGCTTAGGGACAACTAATGAAAAACTGTTTTTT. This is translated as CASSLGTTNEKLFF. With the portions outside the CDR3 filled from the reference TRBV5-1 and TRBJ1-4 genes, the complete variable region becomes KAGVTQTPRYLIKTRGQQVTLSCSPISGHRSVSWYQQTPGQGLQFLFEYFSETQRNKGNFPGRFSGRQFSNSRSEMNVSTLELGDSALYLCASSLGTTNEKLFFGSGTQLSVL.